The 10 T cell receptor beta chains in this list originate from one sample, sequenced in a study of blood T cell repertoires in COVID-19. Sequencing was performed with immunoSEQ multiplex PCR; in TCRdb, only in-frame clones are kept and a portion is missing. The table records 450,000 to 600,000 clones, about 85% of them present only once. The specimen sequenced was PBMCs or T cells enriched from blood (not recorded which). These TCRs come from a woman aged 18-29 years who had recovered from COVID-19.

The chain combines TRBV19 with TRBJ2-5, with 10 bases fitting TRBD2. Trimming cost V 3 bases and J 0 bases; bases outside gene matches: 10. Germline V gene lookup returns CDR1 LNHDA and CDR2 SQIVND (reference sequence). The CDR3 consists of 18 residues. The CDR3 spells CASSMGIAGGIDQETQYF. DNA for the CDR3: TGTGCCAGTAGTATGGGTATAGCGGGGGGCATCGACCAAGAGACCCAGTACTTC.

This chain links TRBV24-1 with TRBJ1-5; D is uncertain. CDR3 size: 12 residues. CDR1 is KGHDR, CDR2 SFDVKD, per germline. V lost 9 bases to trimming and J lost 2 bases, with 7 bases between them. CDR3 residues: CATDNGNQPQHF. CDR3 sequence (DNA): TGTGCCACCGACAACGGCAATCAGCCCCAGCATTTT.

This chain uses TRBV5-1 with TRBJ1-2, with 7 bases matching TRBD1. This CDR3 contains 15 residues. Germline CDR1 and CDR2: SGHRS and YFSETQ. The V and J ends lost 4 bases and 7 bases, in that order; junction bases with no gene match: 13. This CDR3 reads CASSPTVEGAGGYTF. DNA of the CDR3: TGCGCCAGCAGCCCCACCGTGGAGGGGGCAGGTGGCTACACCTTC.

The V call is TRBV7-9, the J call TRBJ2-5; D unclear. There are 15 residues in the CDR3. CDR1 SEHNR and CDR2 FQNEAQ come from the germline V gene (reference sequence). Trimming pared 1 base from V and 5 bases from J, leaving 14 bases between. Here the CDR3 DNA reads TGTGCCAGCAGCTTAGGCGGCACGTATGGCGAGACCCAGTACTTC. This sequence encodes CASSLGGTYGETQYF.

This chain connects TRBV18 to TRBJ2-1, with D maybe TRBD1 (6 bases). The V end lost 3 bases, the J end lost 3 bases, and 12 bases lay between the germline ends. The CDR3 contains 15 residues. CDR1 is KGHSH, CDR2 LQKENI, per germline. The CDR3 nucleotides are TGTGCCAGCTCACCGCCGGGACAAATCTACAATGAGCAGTTCTTC. Amino acid sequence: CASSPPGQIYNEQFF.

The rearrangement uses TRBV6-5 and TRBJ2-1, with 8 positions matching TRBD2. Germline CDR1 and CDR2: MNHEY and SVGAGI. This CDR3 comprises 15 residues. V trimming: 8 bases; J trimming: 7 bases; junction bases outside the gene matches: 13. The DNA of the CDR3 is TGTGCCAGCCACCGGCTGGCGGGGGGAGCGAATGAGCAGTTCTTC. It codes for CASHRLAGGANEQFF.

The chain carries TRBV5-1 and TRBJ2-7; a weak D match, TRBD1 (5 bases). V lost 2 bases to trimming and J lost 5 bases, with 11 bases between them. Germline V gene data show CDR1 as SGHRS and CDR2 as YFSETQ. The CDR3 has 13 amino acids. This chain's CDR3 is CASSFSGQHEQYF. Written as DNA, the CDR3 is TGCGCCAGCAGCTTCTCAGGGCAGCACGAGCAGTACTTC. The entire variable domain, with the rest obtained from reference TRBV5-1 and TRBJ2-7, is as follows: KAGVTQTPRYLIKTRGQQVTLSCSPISGHRSVSWYQQTPGQGLQFLFEYFSETQRNKGNFPGRFSGRQFSNSRSEMNVSTLELGDSALYLCASSFSGQHEQYFGPGTRLTVT.

The chain recombines TRBV27 with TRBJ2-7; the match to TRBD1 covers 8 bases. Germline V lookup: CDR1 MNHEY, CDR2 SMNVEV (reference sequence). This CDR3 is built from 17 residues. The J segment lost 2 bases and the V segment lost 0 bases, leaving 9 bases of the junction unmatched. DNA of the CDR3: TGTGCCAGCAGTTTATCGCGGACAGGGCCCTCTCCCTACGAGCAGTACTTC. Protein sequence: CASSLSRTGPSPYEQYF.

The chain links TRBV19 to TRBJ1-2, with 7 bases matching TRBD1. The V and J ends lost 7 bases and 3 bases, in that order; junction bases with no gene match: 5. The CDR3 runs 13 residues. Germline V gives CDR1 LNHDA, CDR2 SQIVND (reference sequence). CDR3: CASIGQDHYGYTF. For the CDR3, the DNA is TGTGCCAGTATTGGACAGGACCACTATGGCTACACCTTC.

This clone appeared a single time. The chain employs TRBV7-3 and TRBJ2-6, with D tentatively TRBD2 (5 bases). Germline CDR1 reads SGHTA; CDR2 reads FQGTGA. With 1 base removed from V and 0 bases from J, the gap between germline ends came to 16 bases. The CDR3 is 19 residues long. The CDR3 bases are TGTGCCAGCAGCTTAAGTCCCCGGACTGTGAACTCTGGGGCCAACGTCCTGACTTTC. Protein product: CASSLSPRTVNSGANVLTF.